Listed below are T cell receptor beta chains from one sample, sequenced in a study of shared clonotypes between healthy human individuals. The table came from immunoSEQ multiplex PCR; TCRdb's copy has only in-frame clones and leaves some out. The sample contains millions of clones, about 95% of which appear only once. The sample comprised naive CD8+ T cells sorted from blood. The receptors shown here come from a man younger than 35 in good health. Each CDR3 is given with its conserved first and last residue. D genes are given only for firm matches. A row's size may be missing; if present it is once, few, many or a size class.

CDR3 protein: CASSQPGVEKLFF
CDR3 DNA: TGCGCCAGCAGCCAACCCGGGGTTGAAAAACTGTTTTTT
clone size: NA
J gene: TRBJ1-4
D gene: NA
V gene: TRBV4-1

CDR3 protein: CASSPIEGQPQHF
CDR3 DNA: TGTGCCAGCTCCCCAATCGAGGGTCAGCCCCAGCATTTT
clone size: NA
J gene: TRBJ1-5
D gene: NA
V gene: TRBV6-5

CDR3 protein: CASSEFGGNTGELFF
CDR3 DNA: TGTGCCAGCAGTGAATTTGGCGGGAACACCGGGGAGCTGTTTTTT
clone size: NA
J gene: TRBJ2-2
D gene: NA
V gene: TRBV25-1

CDR3 protein: CASSLGKLGGEGVEKLFF
CDR3 DNA: TGTGCCAGCAGCTTGGGAAAGCTGGGCGGGGAAGGTGTTGAAAAACTGTTTTTT
clone size: NA
J gene: TRBJ1-4
D gene: NA
V gene: TRBV13

CDR3 protein: CASSSPSGANYGYTF
CDR3 DNA: TGTGCCAGCAGTTCACCTTCGGGGGCTAACTATGGCTACACCTTC
clone size: NA
J gene: TRBJ1-2
D gene: NA
V gene: TRBV2

CDR3 protein: CTSSQDRRTVKSSYNEQFF
CDR3 DNA: TGCACCAGCAGCCAAGACAGGAGGACAGTTAAGAGCTCCTACAATGAGCAGTTCTTC
clone size: NA
J gene: TRBJ2-1
D gene: NA
V gene: TRBV1

CDR3 protein: CASRLEGAGDTQYF
CDR3 DNA: TGCGCCAGCAGACTGGAGGGGGCCGGAGATACGCAGTATTTT
clone size: NA
J gene: TRBJ2-3
D gene: NA
V gene: TRBV5-1

CDR3 protein: CASSYGLTFNEQFF
CDR3 DNA: TGTGCCAGCAGTTACGGACTTACCTTTAATGAGCAGTTCTTC
clone size: NA
J gene: TRBJ2-1
D gene: NA
V gene: TRBV6-5

CDR3 protein: CASSQQERGTEAFF
CDR3 DNA: TGTGCCAGCAGCCAACAGGAGCGGGGCACTGAAGCTTTCTTT
clone size: NA
J gene: TRBJ1-1
D gene: NA
V gene: TRBV7-9

CDR3 protein: CASSEFLRIEAFF
CDR3 DNA: TGTGCCAGCAGTGAATTTTTACGGATTGAAGCTTTCTTT
clone size: NA
J gene: TRBJ1-1
D gene: NA
V gene: TRBV6-1

CDR3 protein: CASSEALYSNQPQHF
CDR3 DNA: TGTGCCAGCAGTGAAGCGCTCTATAGCAATCAGCCCCAGCATTTT
clone size: NA
J gene: TRBJ1-5
D gene: NA
V gene: TRBV6-1

CDR3 protein: CASSISEFGDTQYF
CDR3 DNA: TGTGCCAGTAGTATATCGGAGTTCGGAGATACGCAGTATTTT
clone size: NA
J gene: TRBJ2-3
D gene: NA
V gene: TRBV19

CDR3 protein: CASRGTDQETQYF
CDR3 DNA: TGTGCCAGCAGAGGGACAGACCAAGAGACCCAGTACTTC
clone size: NA
J gene: TRBJ2-5
D gene: TRBD1
V gene: TRBV6-1

CDR3 protein: CASRLVGSYYGYTF
CDR3 DNA: TGTGCCAGTAGACTCGTGGGGTCGTACTATGGCTACACCTTC
clone size: NA
J gene: TRBJ1-2
D gene: NA
V gene: TRBV19

CDR3 protein: CASSDLAGDFNEQYF
CDR3 DNA: TGCGCCAGCAGTGATCTAGCGGGAGATTTTAACGAGCAGTACTTC
clone size: NA
J gene: TRBJ2-7
D gene: TRBD2
V gene: TRBV10-2

CDR3 protein: CASSLWQGTEPQHF
CDR3 DNA: TGTGCCAGCAGTTTATGGCAAGGGACGGAGCCCCAGCATTTT
clone size: once
J gene: TRBJ1-5
D gene: NA
V gene: TRBV27

CDR3 protein: CASSEWGPNYGYTF
CDR3 DNA: TGTGCCAGCAGTGAATGGGGCCCCAACTATGGCTACACCTTC
clone size: NA
J gene: TRBJ1-2
D gene: NA
V gene: TRBV2

CDR3 protein: CASSVGAGGLNEQYF
CDR3 DNA: TGTGCCAGCAGCGTAGGGGCGGGAGGTCTAAACGAGCAGTACTTC
clone size: once
J gene: TRBJ2-7
D gene: TRBD2
V gene: TRBV9

CDR3 protein: CATSREGSTEAFF
CDR3 DNA: TGTGCCACCAGCAGAGAGGGGTCCACTGAAGCTTTCTTT
clone size: NA
J gene: TRBJ1-1
D gene: NA
V gene: TRBV15

CDR3 protein: CASSDTVVSDTEAFF
CDR3 DNA: TGTGCCAGCAGTGACACGGTAGTGTCTGACACTGAAGCTTTCTTT
clone size: NA
J gene: TRBJ1-1
D gene: NA
V gene: TRBV2

CDR3 protein: CASSQGEGSPPLHF
CDR3 DNA: TGTGCCAGTAGTCAAGGGGAAGGCTCCCCACCCCTCCACTTT
clone size: NA
J gene: TRBJ1-6
D gene: NA
V gene: TRBV19

CDR3 protein: CASSFETGGDSNTGELFF
CDR3 DNA: TGTGCCAGCAGCTTCGAGACAGGGGGTGATTCGAACACCGGGGAGCTGTTTTTT
clone size: NA
J gene: TRBJ2-2
D gene: TRBD1
V gene: TRBV7-9

CDR3 protein: CASSKVREPYEQYF
CDR3 DNA: TGTGCCAGCAGCAAAGTCCGGGAACCCTACGAGCAGTACTTC
clone size: NA
J gene: TRBJ2-7
D gene: NA
V gene: TRBV21-1

CDR3 protein: CASSAEAASSYEQYF
CDR3 DNA: TGTGCCAGCAGTGCCGAGGCCGCTAGCTCCTACGAGCAGTACTTC
clone size: NA
J gene: TRBJ2-7
D gene: NA
V gene: TRBV2

CDR3 protein: CASSPPGTSGWGSEQFF
CDR3 DNA: TGTGCCAGCAGCCCACCCGGGACTAGCGGGTGGGGGAGTGAGCAGTTCTTC
clone size: NA
J gene: TRBJ2-1
D gene: TRBD2
V gene: TRBV9

CDR3 protein: CASSLGARTGSDTQYF
CDR3 DNA: TGTGCCAGCAGTTTAGGCGCTCGGACAGGGTCAGATACGCAGTATTTT
clone size: NA
J gene: TRBJ2-3
D gene: TRBD1
V gene: TRBV28

CDR3 protein: CASSPTRTSGISREQYF
CDR3 DNA: TGTGCCAGCAGCCCCACCCGGACTAGCGGGATTTCTAGAGAGCAGTACTTC
clone size: NA
J gene: TRBJ2-7
D gene: TRBD2
V gene: TRBV13

CDR3 protein: CASSLQGNTGELFF
CDR3 DNA: TGTGCCAGCAGCCTTCAGGGAAACACCGGGGAGCTGTTTTTT
clone size: NA
J gene: TRBJ2-2
D gene: NA
V gene: TRBV6-5

CDR3 protein: CASSLIPGTRDAPGGYGELFF
CDR3 DNA: TGTGCCAGCAGCTTAATCCCCGGGACCCGGGACGCCCCGGGAGGTTACGGGGAGCTGTTTTTT
clone size: NA
J gene: TRBJ2-2
D gene: TRBD2
V gene: TRBV7-6

CDR3 protein: CASSLLGTGLEDTQYF
CDR3 DNA: TGTGCCAGCAGTTTATTAGGGACTGGGCTTGAGGATACGCAGTATTTT
clone size: NA
J gene: TRBJ2-3
D gene: NA
V gene: TRBV27

CDR3 protein: CATSRDRGNQPQHF
CDR3 DNA: TGTGCCACCAGTCGTGACAGGGGAAATCAGCCCCAGCATTTT
clone size: NA
J gene: TRBJ1-5
D gene: TRBD1
V gene: TRBV15

CDR3 protein: CASSTGGLGLLETQYF
CDR3 DNA: TGTGCCAGCAGCACGGGTGGGCTGGGGTTATTAGAGACCCAGTACTTC
clone size: NA
J gene: TRBJ2-5
D gene: NA
V gene: TRBV7-9

CDR3 protein: CASSLDIGTGGYEQYF
CDR3 DNA: TGTGCCAGCAGCTTAGATATCGGGACAGGGGGCTACGAGCAGTACTTC
clone size: once
J gene: TRBJ2-7
D gene: TRBD1
V gene: TRBV11-2

CDR3 protein: CASSFGKSYEQYF
CDR3 DNA: TGTGCCAGCAGCTTCGGCAAGTCCTACGAGCAGTACTTC
clone size: NA
J gene: TRBJ2-7
D gene: NA
V gene: TRBV11-2

CDR3 protein: CASSLDLETQYF
CDR3 DNA: TGTGCCAGCAGCTTAGATCTTGAGACCCAGTACTTC
clone size: NA
J gene: TRBJ2-5
D gene: NA
V gene: TRBV11-2

CDR3 protein: CSASPYGYTF
CDR3 DNA: TGCAGTGCTAGTCCCTATGGCTACACCTTC
clone size: NA
J gene: TRBJ1-2
D gene: NA
V gene: TRBV20-1

CDR3 protein: CASSEGGQYEQYF
CDR3 DNA: TGTGCCAGCAGTGAAGGGGGACAATACGAGCAGTACTTC
clone size: NA
J gene: TRBJ2-7
D gene: NA
V gene: TRBV6-1

CDR3 protein: CASSRDGGYEQYF
CDR3 DNA: TGTGCCAGTAGCCGGGACGGCGGGTACGAGCAGTACTTC
clone size: NA
J gene: TRBJ2-7
D gene: NA
V gene: TRBV19

CDR3 protein: CASSLALSGHGYTF
CDR3 DNA: TGTGCCAGCAGCTTAGCGCTGTCAGGGCATGGCTACACCTTC
clone size: NA
J gene: TRBJ1-2
D gene: NA
V gene: TRBV7-9

CDR3 protein: CASSWDRSTDTQYF
CDR3 DNA: TGTGCCAGCAGCTGGGACCGAAGCACAGATACGCAGTATTTT
clone size: NA
J gene: TRBJ2-3
D gene: NA
V gene: TRBV5-4

CDR3 protein: CASSYGQGDEQYF
CDR3 DNA: TGTGCCAGCAGTTATGGACAGGGCGACGAGCAGTACTTC
clone size: NA
J gene: TRBJ2-7
D gene: TRBD1
V gene: TRBV6-5

CDR3 protein: CASSYDLESNQPQHF
CDR3 DNA: TGTGCCAGTAGCTACGACCTGGAGAGCAATCAGCCCCAGCATTTT
clone size: few
J gene: TRBJ1-5
D gene: NA
V gene: TRBV19

CDR3 protein: CASSPGVGSAETQYF
CDR3 DNA: TGTGCCAGCAGCCCAGGGGTAGGAAGTGCGGAGACCCAGTACTTC
clone size: NA
J gene: TRBJ2-5
D gene: NA
V gene: TRBV13

CDR3 protein: CASSLGTGIHQPQHF
CDR3 DNA: TGTGCCAGCAGTTTAGGGACAGGGATTCATCAGCCCCAGCATTTT
clone size: NA
J gene: TRBJ1-5
D gene: TRBD1
V gene: TRBV28

CDR3 protein: CASSLPESYEQYF
CDR3 DNA: TGTGCCAGCAGCCTACCCGAGAGCTACGAGCAGTACTTC
clone size: NA
J gene: TRBJ2-7
D gene: NA
V gene: TRBV7-8

CDR3 protein: CASMRVNTEAFF
CDR3 DNA: TGTGCCAGCATGCGGGTGAACACTGAAGCTTTCTTT
clone size: NA
J gene: TRBJ1-1
D gene: NA
V gene: TRBV27

CDR3 protein: CASWSGTGATDTQYF
CDR3 DNA: TGCGCCAGCTGGTCGGGGACTGGTGCGACAGATACGCAGTATTTT
clone size: NA
J gene: TRBJ2-3
D gene: NA
V gene: TRBV5-1

CDR3 protein: CASSWAGDYEQYF
CDR3 DNA: TGTGCCAGCAGCTGGGCAGGGGACTACGAGCAGTACTTC
clone size: NA
J gene: TRBJ2-7
D gene: NA
V gene: TRBV5-8

CDR3 protein: CAISGGIYEQYF
CDR3 DNA: TGTGCCATCAGTGGGGGGATCTACGAGCAGTACTTC
clone size: NA
J gene: TRBJ2-7
D gene: NA
V gene: TRBV10-3

CDR3 protein: CGTRGLAGVSSYNEQFF
CDR3 DNA: TGTGGCACCCGGGGACTAGCGGGGGTATCCTCCTACAATGAGCAGTTCTTC
clone size: few
J gene: TRBJ2-1
D gene: TRBD2
V gene: TRBV19

CDR3 protein: CASSEWAIQKAYEKLFF
CDR3 DNA: TGTGCCAGCAGTGAATGGGCAATTCAGAAGGCGTATGAAAAACTGTTTTTT
clone size: once
J gene: TRBJ1-4
D gene: NA
V gene: TRBV6-1

CDR3 protein: CASSPGQELNYGYTF
CDR3 DNA: TGTGCCAGCAGCCCCGGACAGGAACTGAACTATGGCTACACCTTC
clone size: NA
J gene: TRBJ1-2
D gene: TRBD1
V gene: TRBV2

CDR3 protein: CASSERGGAGETQYF
CDR3 DNA: TGTGCCAGCAGTGAAAGGGGGGGCGCCGGGGAGACCCAGTACTTC
clone size: NA
J gene: TRBJ2-5
D gene: NA
V gene: TRBV2

CDR3 protein: CASSPGQGDYGYTF
CDR3 DNA: TGTGCCAGCTCACCCGGGCAGGGTGACTATGGCTACACCTTC
clone size: NA
J gene: TRBJ1-2
D gene: NA
V gene: TRBV18

CDR3 protein: CASSFGLGNGYTF
CDR3 DNA: TGTGCCAGCAGCTTTGGACTGGGAAACGGCTACACCTTC
clone size: NA
J gene: TRBJ1-2
D gene: NA
V gene: TRBV5-4

CDR3 protein: CASSYSSGERGYEQFF
CDR3 DNA: TGTGCCAGCAGTTACTCATCGGGGGAGCGGGGGTATGAGCAGTTCTTC
clone size: NA
J gene: TRBJ2-1
D gene: TRBD2
V gene: TRBV6-5

CDR3 protein: CASSLGTGNTEAFF
CDR3 DNA: TGTGCCAGCAGTTTAGGCACCGGAAACACTGAAGCTTTCTTT
clone size: NA
J gene: TRBJ1-1
D gene: NA
V gene: TRBV27

CDR3 protein: CASSQTGGGQPQHF
CDR3 DNA: TGTGCCAGCAGCCAGACGGGGGGAGGACAGCCCCAGCATTTT
clone size: NA
J gene: TRBJ1-5
D gene: NA
V gene: TRBV14

CDR3 protein: CASSETLAGHLFF
CDR3 DNA: TGCGCCAGCAGTGAGACATTAGCGGGTCACCTGTTCTTC
clone size: once
J gene: TRBJ2-1
D gene: TRBD2
V gene: TRBV10-1